The T cell receptor (beta chain) under discussion was sequenced for a study of T cells expressing NK-cell markers. Study-level background: Sorted CD3+CD56+NKG2C+, CD3+CD56+NKG2C- and CD3+CD56-NKG2C+ T cells supplied TCR beta repertoires. Out of eight donors sequenced, seven tested HCMV-seropositive and the remaining one seronegative.

The CDR3 runs 13 residues. The V gene's germline CDR1 is SGHTA and CDR2 FQGNSA. One entry per CDR3 protein, without DNA, is what TCRdb gives after re-calling the 5' RACE reads. This table lists about 460,000 distinct CDR3 sequences. The chain uses TRBV7-2 and TRBJ1-1. Sequences were obtained from blood T cells: a sorted CD56 or NKG2C T cell subset, CD4+ or CD8+ T cells, or bulk PBMC T cells (not recorded which). This clonotype was sampled from a woman aged 50 to 60 in good health. CDR3: CASSLKLGTEAFF.